This T cell receptor beta chain was sequenced in a study of blood T cell repertoires in COVID-19 (dated by TCRdb to between 2020 and 2021). Study-level background: ImmuneRACE Cohort 3 recovered participants were defined by two consecutive negative NP/OP PCR tests, healthcare professional clearance, or symptom resolution. Where available, HLA class I and class II types were obtained from metadata supplied by the sample provider rather than from assay-based typing. A de-identified subject ID, COVID-19 status, age in years and sex were almost always included in the sample metadata. Subjects who had been exposed to COVID-19, were actively infected with it, or had recovered from it provided the deeply sampled blood TCRbeta repertoires that made up the dataset. The repertoires were made available in a free public database intended to serve as a resource for research on the immune response to SARS-CoV-2. The material from the prospective study consisted of cDNA or gDNA derived from T cells, B-cell-depleted T cells, or PBMCs. The samples were drawn from two sources: the first 160 participants of the ongoing ImmuneRACE study, and some 1,300 subjects contributed by 6 global collaborators. Samples from collaborators originated in the United States, Italy and Spain and spanned both the acute and convalescent phases of COVID-19.

Comments on this clone: Which antigen it targets is not known. The record has no base qualities; no much larger clone is one base away.

Results the study describes overall, beyond this receptor: The amount of clinical and demographic metadata varied by source and participant and was provided uncurated.

The CDR3 spans 17 residues, from the cysteine through the phenylalanine. CDR3 DNA only is kept here, 51 bases in frame from base 1. CDR1 and CDR2, looked up from the germline V gene, are LGHNT and FRNRAP. V lost 2 bases and J lost 1 base, and the count of bases not matched to a germline gene is 6. Participants in the prospective study were aged roughly 18 to 100 years, lived in some 24 United States geographic areas, and enrolled through a virtual design. To assign participants to cohorts, the prospective study relied on clinical history that participants themselves reported in a screening survey and a study questionnaire. Each participant in the prospective study had whole blood, serum and a nasopharyngeal or oropharyngeal swab collected by mobile phlebotomists. Over an approximately 2-month period, participants in the prospective study had the option of providing additional blood draws and questionnaires. Prospective study blood samples were shipped either frozen or at room temperature before DNA extraction.

TCRbeta CDR3 regions were amplified from genomic DNA using the immunoSEQ Assay, a bias-controlled multiplex PCR. The published analysis was carried out like this. The number of nucleated cells in each sample was estimated from the amplification of reference gene primers within the assay. To quantify the absolute abundance of each unique TCRbeta CDR3 rearrangement, sequence reads were collapsed and filtered. For each sample, productive Simpson clonality was calculated as the square root of Simpson's diversity index over productive rearrangements. What TCRdb holds here is the immuneACCESS table cut down to in-frame rearrangements. Part of the clones is not present; checked against another copy, under half of the missing clones reflect an unresolved V gene, and the others are unexplained. V and J calls and clone size are copied from that table; D and trimming were computed from the DNA. The table for this sample lists 150,000 to 200,000 clones; roughly 86% of them were counted only once. Approximately 23% of the sample is taken by the ten largest.

The chain is assembled from TRBV12-5 and TRBJ1-1; 11 nucleotides in the junction match TRBD1. Sequencing used PBMCs or T cells enriched from blood (not recorded which). The clonotype originates from a woman aged 40 to 55 in a cohort exposed to, infected with or recovered from COVID-19 (not recorded which). In nucleotides, the sequence is TGTGCTAGTGGTTTGCCCAGGACAGGGGGCAGGAACACTGAAGCTTTCTTT. Its protein product is CASGLPRTGGRNTEAFF.